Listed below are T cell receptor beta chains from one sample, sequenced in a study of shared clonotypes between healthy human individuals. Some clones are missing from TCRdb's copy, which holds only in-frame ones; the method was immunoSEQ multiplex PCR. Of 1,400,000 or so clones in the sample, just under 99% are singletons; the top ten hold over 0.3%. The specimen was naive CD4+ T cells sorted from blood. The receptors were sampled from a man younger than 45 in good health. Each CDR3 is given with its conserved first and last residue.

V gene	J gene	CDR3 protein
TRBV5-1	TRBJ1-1	CASSRGTEAFF
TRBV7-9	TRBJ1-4	CASSLAAGGNEKLFF
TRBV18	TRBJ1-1	CASSPNPGEGAFF
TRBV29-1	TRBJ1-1	CSAGDTLYTEAFF
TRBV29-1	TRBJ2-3	CSVVTGPSTDTQYF
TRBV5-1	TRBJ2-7	CASSTDRAYEQYF
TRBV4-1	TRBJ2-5	CASSQGLAGVRETQYF
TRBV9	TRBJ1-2	CASSSARGWNYGYTF
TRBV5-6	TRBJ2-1	CASSLGQGSYNEQFF
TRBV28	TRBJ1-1	CASSPTGNTEAFF
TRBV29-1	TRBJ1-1	CSVEGTGETEAFF
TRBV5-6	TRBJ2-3	CASNRQETTDTQYF
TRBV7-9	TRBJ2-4	CASSFGTGQGENIQYF
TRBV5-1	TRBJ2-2	CASSQQGLRLNTGELFF